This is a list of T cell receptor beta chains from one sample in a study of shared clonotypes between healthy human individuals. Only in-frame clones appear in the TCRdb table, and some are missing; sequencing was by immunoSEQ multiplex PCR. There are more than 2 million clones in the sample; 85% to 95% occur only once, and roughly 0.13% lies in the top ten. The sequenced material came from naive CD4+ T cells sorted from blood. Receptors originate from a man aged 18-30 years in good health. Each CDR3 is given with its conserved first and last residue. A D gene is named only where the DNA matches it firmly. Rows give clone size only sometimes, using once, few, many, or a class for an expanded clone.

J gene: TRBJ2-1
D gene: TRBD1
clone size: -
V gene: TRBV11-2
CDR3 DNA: TGTGCCAGCAGCCAGACAGGGGGCAAAAATGAGCAGTTCTTC
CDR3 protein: CASSQTGGKNEQFF

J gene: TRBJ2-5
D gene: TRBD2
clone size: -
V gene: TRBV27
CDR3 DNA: TGTGCCAGCAGTTTATCTGGAAAAAGAGGGACTAGCACCCCCCTTAAGTACTTC
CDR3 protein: CASSLSGKRGTSTPLKYF

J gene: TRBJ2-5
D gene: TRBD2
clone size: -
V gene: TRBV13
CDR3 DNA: TGTGCCAGCAGCATCCGAGGACTAGCGGAAGAGACCCAGTACTTC
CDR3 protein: CASSIRGLAEETQYF

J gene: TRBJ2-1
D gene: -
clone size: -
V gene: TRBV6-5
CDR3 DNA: TGTGCCAGCAGGGCGTCTCCGGGAGCCCTTGAGCAGTTCTTC
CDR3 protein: CASRASPGALEQFF

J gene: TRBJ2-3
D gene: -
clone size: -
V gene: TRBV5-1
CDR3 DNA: TGCGCCAGCAGCCCAATAACAGGGATGAGCACAGATACGCAGTATTTT
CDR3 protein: CASSPITGMSTDTQYF

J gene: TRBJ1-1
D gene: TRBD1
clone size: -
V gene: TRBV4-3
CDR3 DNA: TGCGCCAGCAGCCAGGAACAGGGGATGAACACTGAAGCTTTCTTT
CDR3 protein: CASSQEQGMNTEAFF

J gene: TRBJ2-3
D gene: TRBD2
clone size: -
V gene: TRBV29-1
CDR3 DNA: TGCAGCCCCCCCTTCCCTAGCGGGGGGCCTCACTTCGCAGATACGCAGTATTTT
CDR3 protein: CSPPFPSGGPHFADTQYF

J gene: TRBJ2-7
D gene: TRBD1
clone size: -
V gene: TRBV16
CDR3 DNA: TGTGCCAGCAGCTACTCCGGGACAGGGGCCCGGGAGCAGTACTTC
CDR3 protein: CASSYSGTGAREQYF

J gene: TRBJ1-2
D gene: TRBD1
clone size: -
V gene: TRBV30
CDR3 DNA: TGTGCCTGGAGTGCTGGGGACAGTCTCTATGGCTACACCTTC
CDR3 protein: CAWSAGDSLYGYTF

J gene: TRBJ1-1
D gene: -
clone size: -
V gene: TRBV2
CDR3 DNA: TGTGCCAGCAGTGAAGAATTGGGCAGAATGAACACTGAAGCTTTCTTT
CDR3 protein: CASSEELGRMNTEAFF

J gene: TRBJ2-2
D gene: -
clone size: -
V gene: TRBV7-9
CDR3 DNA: TGTGCCAGCAGCTCCCGGGCTTGGGAGCTGTTTTTT
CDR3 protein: CASSSRAWELFF

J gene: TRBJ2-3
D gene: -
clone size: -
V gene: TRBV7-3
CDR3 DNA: TGTGCCAGCAGCTTAAATGCACTCTGGGGCACAGATACGCAGTATTTT
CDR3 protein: CASSLNALWGTDTQYF

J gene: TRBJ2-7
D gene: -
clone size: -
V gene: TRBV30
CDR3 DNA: TGTGCCTGGAGCACCAACTACGAGCAGTACTTC
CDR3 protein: CAWSTNYEQYF

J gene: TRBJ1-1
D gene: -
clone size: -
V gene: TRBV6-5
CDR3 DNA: TGTGCCTCTGGAGGGCGCGGAACTGAAGCTTTCTTT
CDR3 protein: CASGGRGTEAFF

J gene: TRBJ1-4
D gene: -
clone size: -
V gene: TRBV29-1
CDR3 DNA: TGCAGCGCCCGAGATGAAAAACTGTTTTTT
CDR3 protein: CSARDEKLFF

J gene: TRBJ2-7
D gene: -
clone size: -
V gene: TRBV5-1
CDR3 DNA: TGCGCCAGCAGCCCCAGTGGCGGGTTCCTCTACGAGCAGTACTTC
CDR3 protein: CASSPSGGFLYEQYF

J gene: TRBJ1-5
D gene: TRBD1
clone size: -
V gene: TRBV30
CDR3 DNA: TGTGCCTGGAGTTCGACAGGGATGGGGAATCAGCCCCAGCATTTT
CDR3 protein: CAWSSTGMGNQPQHF

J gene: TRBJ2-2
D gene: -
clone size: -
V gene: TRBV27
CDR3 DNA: TGTGCCAGCAAGCGGGACAGCTACACCGGGGAGCTGTTTTTT
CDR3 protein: CASKRDSYTGELFF

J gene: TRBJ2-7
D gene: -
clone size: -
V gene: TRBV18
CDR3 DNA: TGTGCCAGCTCACCACTATCAACGGCAAACTACGAGCAGTACTTC
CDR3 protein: CASSPLSTANYEQYF

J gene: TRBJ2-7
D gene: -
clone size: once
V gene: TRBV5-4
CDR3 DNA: TGTGCCAGCAGCTTCGAGGGTTACGAGCAGTACTTC
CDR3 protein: CASSFEGYEQYF

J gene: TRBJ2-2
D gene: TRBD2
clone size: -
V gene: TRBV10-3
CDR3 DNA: TGTGCCATGGGGACTAGCGGAGGGAACACCGGGGAGCTGTTTTTT
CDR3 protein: CAMGTSGGNTGELFF

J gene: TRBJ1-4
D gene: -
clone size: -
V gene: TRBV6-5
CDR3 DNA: TGTGCCAGCAGTTACACCCAGGGGATTAAGGAAAAACTGTTTTTT
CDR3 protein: CASSYTQGIKEKLFF

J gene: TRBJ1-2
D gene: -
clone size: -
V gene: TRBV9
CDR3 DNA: TGTGCCAGCAGCGTAGCTACTGGGAGGCGGAACTATGGCTACACCTTC
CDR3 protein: CASSVATGRRNYGYTF

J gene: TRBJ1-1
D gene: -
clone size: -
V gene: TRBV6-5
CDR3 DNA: TGTGCCAGCAGGAGGGGGTCGATAACTGAAGCTTTCTTT
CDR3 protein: CASRRGSITEAFF

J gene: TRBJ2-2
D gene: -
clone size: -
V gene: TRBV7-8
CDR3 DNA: TGTGCCAGCAGCGCCTGGGGCAGGGCGATCGGGGAGCTGTTTTTT
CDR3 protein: CASSAWGRAIGELFF

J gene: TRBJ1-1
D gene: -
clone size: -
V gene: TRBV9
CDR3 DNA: TGTGCCAGCAGCCCGGCGGTTATGAACACTGAAGCTTTCTTT
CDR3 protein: CASSPAVMNTEAFF

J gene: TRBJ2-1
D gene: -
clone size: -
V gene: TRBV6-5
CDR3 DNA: TGTGCCAGCAGGGCCGTAGGAGGTGAGCAGTTCTTC
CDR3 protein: CASRAVGGEQFF

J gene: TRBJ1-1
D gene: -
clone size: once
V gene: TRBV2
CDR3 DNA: TGTGCCAGTTCACTTGAAAACGTGAACACTGAAGCTTTCTTT
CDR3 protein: CASSLENVNTEAFF

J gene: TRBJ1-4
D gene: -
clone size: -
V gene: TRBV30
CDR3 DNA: TGTGCCTGGAGCCGATCGACAGGACGTGCAACTAATGAAAAACTGTTTTTT
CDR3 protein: CAWSRSTGRATNEKLFF

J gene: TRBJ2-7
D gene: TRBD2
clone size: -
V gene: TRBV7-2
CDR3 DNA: TGTGCCAGCAGCTTAAGGCTAGCGGGAGCCCCCTACGAGCAGTACTTC
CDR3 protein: CASSLRLAGAPYEQYF

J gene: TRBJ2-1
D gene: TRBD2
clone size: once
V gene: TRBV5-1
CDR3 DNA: TGCGCCAGCAGCTTGGCGGGCGGGGGGACAAGGAGCAATGAGCAGTTCTTC
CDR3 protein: CASSLAGGGTRSNEQFF

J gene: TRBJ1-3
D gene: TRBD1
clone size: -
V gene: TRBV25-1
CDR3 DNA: TGTGCCAGCAGTGGTGACAGGGGGAGCTCTGGAAACACCATATATTTT
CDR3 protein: CASSGDRGSSGNTIYF